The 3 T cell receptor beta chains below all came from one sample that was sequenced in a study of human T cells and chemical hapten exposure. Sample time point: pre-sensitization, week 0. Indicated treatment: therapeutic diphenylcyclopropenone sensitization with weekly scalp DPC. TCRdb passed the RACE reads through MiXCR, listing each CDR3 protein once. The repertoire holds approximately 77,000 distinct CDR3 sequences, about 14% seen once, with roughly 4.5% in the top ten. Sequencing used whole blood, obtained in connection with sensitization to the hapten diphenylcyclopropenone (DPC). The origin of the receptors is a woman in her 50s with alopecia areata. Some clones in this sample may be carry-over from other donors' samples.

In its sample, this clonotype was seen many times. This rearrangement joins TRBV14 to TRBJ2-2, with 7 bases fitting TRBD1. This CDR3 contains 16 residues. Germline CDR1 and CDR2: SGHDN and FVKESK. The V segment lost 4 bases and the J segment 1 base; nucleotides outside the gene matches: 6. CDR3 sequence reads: CASSLGQAMNTGELFF. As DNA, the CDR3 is TGTGCCAGCAGCCTTGGACAGGCGATGAACACCGGGGAGCTGTTTTTT.

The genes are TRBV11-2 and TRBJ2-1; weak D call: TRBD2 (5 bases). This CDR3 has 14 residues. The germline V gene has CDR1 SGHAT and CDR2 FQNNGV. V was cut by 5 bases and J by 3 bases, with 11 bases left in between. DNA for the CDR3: TGTGCCAGCAGCCCGGGAAGCTACTACAATGAGCAGTTCTTC. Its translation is CASSPGSYYNEQFF.

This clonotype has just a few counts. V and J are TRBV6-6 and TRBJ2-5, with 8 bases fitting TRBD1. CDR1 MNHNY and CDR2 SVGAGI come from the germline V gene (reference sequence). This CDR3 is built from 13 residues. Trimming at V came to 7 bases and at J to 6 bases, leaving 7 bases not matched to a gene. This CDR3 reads CASIAGGEKTQYF. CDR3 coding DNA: TGTGCCAGCATTGCAGGGGGCGAGAAGACCCAGTACTTC.